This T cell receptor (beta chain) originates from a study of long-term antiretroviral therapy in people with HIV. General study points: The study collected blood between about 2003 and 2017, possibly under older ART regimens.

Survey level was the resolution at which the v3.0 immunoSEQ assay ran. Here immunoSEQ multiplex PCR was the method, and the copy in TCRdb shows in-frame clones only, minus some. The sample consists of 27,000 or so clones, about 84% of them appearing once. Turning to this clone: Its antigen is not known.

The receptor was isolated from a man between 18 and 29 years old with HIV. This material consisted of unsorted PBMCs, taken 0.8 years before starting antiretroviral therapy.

CDR3 nucleotides: TGCGCCAGCAGCCAAGAAGGGGGTAATGAGCAGTTCTTC. It is translated as CASSQEGGNEQFF. The chain carries TRBV4-3 and TRBJ2-1; TRBD1 is a possible D gene (6 bases). Germline V gene sequence: CDR1 LGHNA, CDR2 YSLEER. There are 13 residues in the CDR3. V was clipped by 0 bases and J by 7 bases, with 7 bases between them.